This TCR beta chain originates from a study of T cells in Graves' hyperthyroidism and ophthalmopathy. TCR beta CDR3 regions were amplified from RNA transcripts. TCR CDR3 regions were first amplified by RT-PCR with HTBI primers. TCRdb processed the multiplex PCR reads anew with MiXCR; each CDR3 protein has one entry. Of about 500,000 distinct CDR3 sequences in the sample, around 17% were seen once. Trimming stripped 7 bases from V and 5 bases from J, with 14 bases between. CDR1 and CDR2 from the germline V gene are SEHNR and FQNEAQ (reference sequence). The CDR3 covers 13 residues. Sequenced sample: blood. The receptor was derived from a woman under 30 with Graves' hyperthyroidism. The chain uses TRBV7-9 and TRBJ1-1; tentative D call: TRBD1 (5 bases). CDR3 in amino acids: CASIRDPGTEAFF. Here the CDR3 DNA reads TGTGCCAGCATCCGGGACCCAGGGACTGAAGCTTTCTTT.